The rows below give T cell receptor beta chains drawn from one sample of a study of blood T cell repertoires in COVID-19. TCRdb's table, derived via immunoSEQ multiplex PCR, lists solely in-frame clones and lacks some. The sample lists a few hundred thousand clones, 65% to 85% seen once, with approximately 6.5% in the top ten. The source material was PBMCs or T cells enriched from blood (not recorded which). The source of these receptors is a woman aged 40 to 50 who had recovered from COVID-19. Both conserved end residues are part of each CDR3. Each record gives: clone size, J gene, V gene, D gene, CDR3 protein, CDR3 DNA. The D gene is left open where the match is weak. Clone size is given for some rows only: seen once, a few or many times, or a class if the clone is expanded.

>.|TRBJ2-1|TRBV7-3|.
CASSLTSLSFSSYNEQFF
TGTGCCAGCAGCTTGACTAGTCTGAGTTTCAGCTCCTACAATGAGCAGTTCTTC
>.|TRBJ1-1|TRBV5-6|.
CASSLLQGRAFF
TGTGCCAGCAGCTTGCTCCAGGGCAGGGCTTTCTTT
>.|TRBJ1-4|TRBV11-3|.
CASSLVTATNEKLFF
TGTGCCAGCAGCTTAGTTACTGCAACTAATGAAAAACTGTTTTTT
>.|TRBJ1-3|TRBV5-8|.
CASSPSTVIGNTIYF
TGTGCCAGCAGCCCGTCGACAGTCATTGGAAACACCATATATTTT
>few|TRBJ2-7|TRBV30|TRBD1
CAWNRDRGAEQYF
TGTGCCTGGAACCGGGACAGGGGGGCCGAGCAGTACTTC
>.|TRBJ2-3|TRBV7-9|.
CASSPLGGARADTQYF
TGTGCCAGCAGCCCCCTTGGGGGGGCCCGGGCAGATACGCAGTATTTT
>.|TRBJ1-3|TRBV6-5|.
CASSPTGNTIYF
TGTGCCAGCAGCCCCACTGGAAACACCATATATTTT
>.|TRBJ1-6|TRBV6-5|.
CASSSEQYNSPLHF
TGTGCCAGCAGTTCTGAACAGTATAATTCACCCCTCCACTTT
>.|TRBJ2-2|TRBV7-8|.
CASSFSLGAGELFF
TGTGCCAGCAGCTTCTCCCTAGGGGCCGGGGAGCTGTTTTTT
>few|TRBJ1-1|TRBV6-5|.
CATAFSFSSEAFF
TGTGCCACCGCGTTTTCGTTCTCCTCTGAAGCTTTCTTT
>.|TRBJ2-2|TRBV7-8|TRBD2
CASRRPGMSGRGTGELFF
TGTGCCAGCAGAAGACCTGGGATGAGCGGGAGGGGAACCGGGGAGCTGTTTTTT
>.|TRBJ1-2|TRBV5-4|.
CASSLQGYGYTF
TGTGCCAGCAGCTTGCAGGGGTATGGCTACACCTTC
>.|TRBJ1-1|TRBV19|TRBD1
CASSIVSGQGTEAFF
TGTGCCAGTAGTATCGTCAGTGGACAGGGGACTGAAGCTTTCTTT